A selection of T cell receptor beta chains follows, all from one sample in a study of cytomegalovirus exposure and HLA in healthy donors. Profiled with immunoSEQ multiplex PCR; TCRdb holds only in-frame clones, not every one. The table records about 200,000 clones, about 80% of them present only once. The sample comprised PBMCs. These receptors were obtained from a man aged 35 to 55 in good health and CMV-seronegative. Both conserved end residues are part of each CDR3. Each record gives: D gene, CDR3 length, V gene, clone size, J gene, CDR3 DNA, CDR3 protein. D genes are given only for firm matches. Only part of the rows carry a size: once, few, many, or a class if the clone is expanded.

d_call: TRBD1; cdr3_length: 16; v_call: TRBV9; clone_size: NA; j_call: TRBJ2-2; cdr3_nt: TGTGCCAGCAGCGTATGGGGACAGGGGAACACCGGGGAGCTGTTTTTT; cdr3_aa: CASSVWGQGNTGELFF
d_call: TRBD1; cdr3_length: 14; v_call: TRBV28; clone_size: NA; j_call: TRBJ2-4; cdr3_nt: TGTGCCAGCAGCAACGAAGGACAGGGGGTCATTCAGTACTTC; cdr3_aa: CASSNEGQGVIQYF
d_call: NA; cdr3_length: 14; v_call: TRBV6-1; clone_size: NA; j_call: TRBJ2-7; cdr3_nt: TGTGCCAGCAGTGAGTTACAGGGACCGCACGAGCAGTACTTC; cdr3_aa: CASSELQGPHEQYF
d_call: TRBD2; cdr3_length: 17; v_call: TRBV5-1; clone_size: NA; j_call: TRBJ2-3; cdr3_nt: TGCGCCAGCCGGAGGACTAGCGGGGGACCTAGCACAGATACGCAGTATTTT; cdr3_aa: CASRRTSGGPSTDTQYF
d_call: TRBD2; cdr3_length: 16; v_call: TRBV7-9; clone_size: NA; j_call: TRBJ2-5; cdr3_nt: TGTGCCAGCAGTCCTTGGACTAGCGGGATAGGGGAGACCCAGTACTTC; cdr3_aa: CASSPWTSGIGETQYF
d_call: NA; cdr3_length: 14; v_call: TRBV7-9; clone_size: NA; j_call: TRBJ1-2; cdr3_nt: TGTGCCAGCAGCCAACAGGGAGGGAACTATGGCTACACCTTC; cdr3_aa: CASSQQGGNYGYTF
d_call: NA; cdr3_length: 14; v_call: TRBV5-6; clone_size: once; j_call: TRBJ2-5; cdr3_nt: TGTGCCAGCAGCTTGCGACGGCCCGGGGAGACCCAGTACTTC; cdr3_aa: CASSLRRPGETQYF
d_call: NA; cdr3_length: 14; v_call: TRBV10-3; clone_size: NA; j_call: TRBJ2-1; cdr3_nt: TGTGCCATCAGTGGCGTGAGCTCCTACAATGAGCAGTTCTTC; cdr3_aa: CAISGVSSYNEQFF
d_call: NA; cdr3_length: 13; v_call: TRBV5-4; clone_size: NA; j_call: TRBJ2-3; cdr3_nt: TGTGCCAGCAGACCCCAGGATCTGGATACGCAGTATTTT; cdr3_aa: CASRPQDLDTQYF
d_call: TRBD1; cdr3_length: 14; v_call: TRBV7-9; clone_size: NA; j_call: TRBJ1-5; cdr3_nt: TGTGCCAGCAGCCCGGGACAGGATAGTCAGCCCCAGCATTTT; cdr3_aa: CASSPGQDSQPQHF
d_call: NA; cdr3_length: 14; v_call: TRBV5-8; clone_size: NA; j_call: TRBJ1-4; cdr3_nt: TGTGCCAGCAGCTTGTGGGGCGCCCAGGAAAAACTGTTTTTT; cdr3_aa: CASSLWGAQEKLFF
d_call: NA; cdr3_length: 14; v_call: TRBV28; clone_size: NA; j_call: TRBJ2-7; cdr3_nt: TGTGCCAGCAGTTATCCGGGCGGGCTGTACGAGCAGTACTTC; cdr3_aa: CASSYPGGLYEQYF
d_call: NA; cdr3_length: 14; v_call: TRBV7-2; clone_size: NA; j_call: TRBJ1-6; cdr3_nt: TGTGCCAGCAGCCTGTCGGGGGGCAATTCACCCCTCCACTTT; cdr3_aa: CASSLSGGNSPLHF
d_call: NA; cdr3_length: 13; v_call: TRBV7-9; clone_size: NA; j_call: TRBJ1-2; cdr3_nt: TGTGCCAGCAGCTTCGACAGCAACTATGGCTACACCTTC; cdr3_aa: CASSFDSNYGYTF
d_call: TRBD2; cdr3_length: 17; v_call: TRBV18; clone_size: NA; j_call: TRBJ2-1; cdr3_nt: TGTGCCAGCTCACCAAACCTAGCGGGAGGGGATCACAATGAGCAGTTCTTC; cdr3_aa: CASSPNLAGGDHNEQFF
d_call: TRBD1; cdr3_length: 14; v_call: TRBV19; clone_size: NA; j_call: TRBJ2-1; cdr3_nt: TGTGCCAGTAGTACCGACAGGGGGCAATATGAGCAGTTCTTC; cdr3_aa: CASSTDRGQYEQFF
d_call: NA; cdr3_length: 15; v_call: TRBV7-8; clone_size: NA; j_call: TRBJ1-1; cdr3_nt: TGTGCCAGCAGCTTAGATTTCGCTAAAACAGACGAAGCTTTCTTT; cdr3_aa: CASSLDFAKTDEAFF
d_call: NA; cdr3_length: 15; v_call: TRBV29-1; clone_size: NA; j_call: TRBJ1-1; cdr3_nt: TGCAGTGGTTGGGCGGCGGCAGGGGTTTTTAGTGAAGCTTTCTTT; cdr3_aa: CSGWAAAGVFSEAFF